This is a list of T cell receptor beta chains from one sample in a study of T cell changes during pregnancy in multiple sclerosis. This table comes from immunoSEQ multiplex PCR, and its TCRdb copy is limited to in-frame clones, with some not included. Of 80,000 or so clones detected, over 85% appear once; the ten largest clones hold around 0.97%. The sample consisted of peripheral blood, taken in the second trimester of pregnancy. The receptors shown here come from a female donor in good health, enrolled as a control in a pregnancy study. Each CDR3 is given with its conserved first and last residue. D genes are given only for firm matches. Clone size, where shown, is once, few, many, or a class for clones that have expanded.

J,D,size,length,V,CDR3,DNA
TRBJ1-2,TRBD1,.,13,TRBV2,CASSGTGPYGYTF,TGTGCCAGCAGTGGGACAGGGCCCTATGGCTACACCTTC
TRBJ1-1,TRBD1,.,15,TRBV6-1,CASRILGDRGTEAFF,TGTGCCAGCAGGATCCTGGGGGACAGGGGAACTGAAGCTTTCTTT
TRBJ2-1,TRBD1,.,13,TRBV6-1,CASSERWDSKEFF,TGTGCCAGCAGTGAGAGGTGGGACAGCAAAGAGTTCTTC
TRBJ2-2,TRBD2,.,16,TRBV7-9,CASSTGLAGDTGELFF,TGTGCCAGCAGCACCGGACTAGCGGGAGACACCGGGGAGCTGTTTTTT
TRBJ2-1,.,.,15,TRBV2,CASSESPGSYNEQFF,TGTGCCAGCAGTGAGAGCCCGGGATCCTACAATGAGCAGTTCTTC
TRBJ2-2,TRBD1,.,15,TRBV5-8,CASSPGQGVVGELFF,TGTGCCAGCAGCCCTGGACAGGGGGTGGTCGGGGAGCTGTTTTTT
TRBJ1-5,.,.,15,TRBV15,CATSRTREGSQPQHF,TGTGCCACCAGCAGAACACGCGAAGGGAGTCAGCCCCAGCATTTT
TRBJ2-7,TRBD2,.,15,TRBV5-4,CASSTPGLAGAEQYF,TGTGCCAGCAGCACACCCGGACTAGCGGGGGCCGAGCAGTACTTC
TRBJ1-2,TRBD1,.,17,TRBV5-6,CASSLAWTGGFLIGYTF,TGTGCCAGCAGCTTGGCCTGGACAGGCGGGTTTCTAATTGGCTACACCTTC
TRBJ2-7,.,.,14,TRBV10-3,CAISEVTGYYEQYF,TGTGCCATCAGTGAGGTCACAGGTTACTACGAGCAGTACTTC
TRBJ1-4,.,.,15,TRBV7-9,CASSLGGGFSEKLFF,TGTGCCAGCAGCTTAGGGGGAGGGTTCAGTGAAAAACTGTTTTTT
TRBJ1-6,.,.,16,TRBV6-1,CASSVAGRFVGSPLHF,TGTGCCAGCAGTGTTGCGGGACGCTTCGTTGGTTCACCCCTCCACTTT
TRBJ1-5,.,.,14,TRBV28,CASSQGKGNQPQHF,TGTGCCAGCAGTCAGGGTAAGGGCAATCAGCCCCAGCATTTT
TRBJ2-7,TRBD2,.,15,TRBV2,CASSEGLAGVYEQYF,TGTGCCAGCAGTGAAGGACTAGCGGGCGTCTACGAGCAGTACTTC
TRBJ2-3,TRBD2,.,19,TRBV7-6,CASSLPTHGTSGMIDTQYF,TGTGCCAGCAGCTTGCCTACACACGGGACTAGCGGGATGATAGATACGCAGTATTTT
TRBJ2-5,TRBD1,.,15,TRBV5-1,CASSSASGQGETQYF,TGCGCCAGCAGCTCTGCCTCGGGACAGGGAGAGACCCAGTACTTC
TRBJ2-5,TRBD1,.,14,TRBV2,CASTRDSSQETQYF,TGTGCCAGCACCCGGGACAGCAGCCAAGAGACCCAGTACTTC
TRBJ2-3,.,once,16,TRBV4-1,CASSQASQSSTDTQYF,TGCGCCAGCAGCCAAGCTTCACAGAGCAGCACAGATACGCAGTATTTT
TRBJ1-1,.,few,15,TRBV30,CAWEETGKWDTEAFF,TGTGCCTGGGAAGAGACGGGGAAATGGGACACTGAAGCTTTCTTT
TRBJ2-7,.,.,14,TRBV11-3,CASSLGGDGYEQYF,TGTGCCAGCAGCTTAGGGGGGGACGGCTACGAGCAGTACTTC
TRBJ2-7,TRBD1,.,16,TRBV18,CASSPRVRTGTHEQYF,TGTGCCAGCTCACCTCGAGTCAGGACAGGGACCCACGAGCAGTACTTC
TRBJ2-3,TRBD1,once,20,TRBV28,CASSLGPGKGGLGDTDTQYF,TGTGCCAGCAGCCTAGGGCCGGGGAAAGGGGGCTTGGGGGACACAGATACGCAGTATTTT
TRBJ2-7,TRBD1,.,15,TRBV18,CASSPGQGANYEQYF,TGTGCCAGCTCACCGGGGCAGGGGGCTAACTACGAGCAGTACTTC
TRBJ1-4,.,.,13,TRBV6-1,CASTRAPLEKLFF,TGTGCCAGCACCCGCGCCCCTCTCGAAAAACTGTTTTTT
TRBJ2-2,.,.,15,TRBV11-2,CASRLPGAGTGELFF,TGTGCCAGCAGGCTACCAGGGGCTGGAACCGGGGAGCTGTTTTTT
TRBJ2-1,TRBD2,.,17,TRBV28,CASSLVTSGGSYNEQFF,TGTGCCAGCAGTTTAGTAACTAGCGGAGGCTCCTACAATGAGCAGTTCTTC
TRBJ2-7,.,.,14,TRBV6-1,CASSEDRRSYEQYF,TGTGCCAGCAGTGAGGACAGACGCTCCTACGAGCAGTACTTC
TRBJ2-5,TRBD2,.,13,TRBV30,CAWSVTSEETQYF,TGTGCCTGGAGTGTAACTAGCGAAGAGACCCAGTACTTC